This TCR beta chain was captured by sequencing in a study of cytomegalovirus exposure and HLA in healthy donors. For the study at large: A previous analysis identified approximately 120 million unique TCR beta sequences derived from around 180 million T cells.

This PCR relied on a set of 60 Vbeta primers and 13 Jbeta primers. Here immunoSEQ multiplex PCR was the method, and the copy in TCRdb shows in-frame clones only, minus some. The sample carries around 190,000 clones, 78% recorded once. Study results and caveats: In a later analysis, a missense DCLRE1C variant was linked to TCR beta V- and J-gene trimming. Association of 16,951 TCR beta sequences with HLA alleles was found at 0.05 false discovery rate in a later analysis. Under in vitro conditions, a few CMV-associated chains were confirmed as specific for CMV antigens.

The CDR3 spans 16 residues. The junction had 9 bases not matched to a gene; V was cut back by 3 bases and J by 5 bases. CDR1 is SGHNT, CDR2 YENEEA, per germline. Of note for this clone: The target antigen is unknown.

The V call is TRBV11-3, the J call TRBJ2-5; 10 bases fit TRBD1. This receptor was identified in a woman in her twenties or thirties in good health and CMV-seropositive. What was sequenced was PBMCs. As DNA, the CDR3 is TGTGCCAGCAGCTTCATGGGACAGGGGCTCCTCGAGACCCAGTACTTC. Amino acids: CASSFMGQGLLETQYF.